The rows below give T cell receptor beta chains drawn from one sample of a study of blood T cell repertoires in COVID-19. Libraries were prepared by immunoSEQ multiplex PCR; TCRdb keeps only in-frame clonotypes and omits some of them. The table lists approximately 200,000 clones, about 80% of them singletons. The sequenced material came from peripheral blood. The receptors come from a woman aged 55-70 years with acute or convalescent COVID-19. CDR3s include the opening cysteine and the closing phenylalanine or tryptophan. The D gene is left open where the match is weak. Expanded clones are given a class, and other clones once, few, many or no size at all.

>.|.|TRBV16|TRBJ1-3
CASSQVQVLSGNTIYF
TGTGCCAGCAGCCAAGTACAGGTTCTTTCTGGAAACACCATATATTTT
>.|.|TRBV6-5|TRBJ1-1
CASSYSNFRGAAFF
TGTGCCAGCAGTTACTCGAATTTTCGGGGAGCAGCTTTCTTT
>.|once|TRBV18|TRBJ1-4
CASSPGPANEKLFF
TGTGCCAGCTCACCGGGCCCGGCTAATGAAAAACTGTTTTTT
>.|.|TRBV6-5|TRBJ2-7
CASSYGPGTIYEQYF
TGTGCCAGCAGTTACGGGCCGGGGACAATCTACGAGCAGTACTTC
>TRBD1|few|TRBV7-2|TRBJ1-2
CASSPDRAGGYYGYTF
TGTGCCAGCAGCCCGGACAGGGCGGGGGGGTACTATGGCTACACCTTC
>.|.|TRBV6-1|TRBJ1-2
CASSEADSYGYTF
TGTGCCAGCAGTGAAGCGGACAGCTATGGCTACACCTTC
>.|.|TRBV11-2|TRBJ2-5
CASNPGSGETQYF
TGTGCCAGCAATCCGGGCAGCGGGGAGACCCAGTACTTC
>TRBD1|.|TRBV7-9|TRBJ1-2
CASSFQGARGYTF
TGTGCCAGCAGCTTTCAGGGGGCCAGGGGCTACACCTTC
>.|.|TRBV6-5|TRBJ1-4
CASSHSPTNEKLFF
TGTGCCAGCAGTCACAGTCCAACTAATGAAAAACTGTTTTTT
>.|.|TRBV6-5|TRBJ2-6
CASYSSGANVLTF
TGTGCCTCTTATAGCTCTGGGGCCAACGTCCTGACTTTC
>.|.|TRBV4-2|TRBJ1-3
CASSPDSVSGNTIYF
TGTGCCAGCAGCCCCGACAGCGTCTCTGGAAACACCATATATTTT
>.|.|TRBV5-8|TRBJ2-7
CASSFRGGPYEQYF
TGTGCCAGCAGCTTTAGGGGCGGACCCTACGAGCAGTACTTC
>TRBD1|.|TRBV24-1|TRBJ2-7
CATSDPGQGHEQYF
TGTGCCACCAGTGATCCGGGACAGGGACACGAGCAGTACTTC
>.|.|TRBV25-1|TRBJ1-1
CASRMGARTEAFF
TGTGCCAGCAGGATGGGGGCGAGGACTGAAGCTTTCTTT
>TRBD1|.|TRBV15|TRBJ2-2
CATSRGTGIGGELFF
TGTGCCACCAGCAGAGGGACAGGGATAGGCGGGGAGCTGTTTTTT
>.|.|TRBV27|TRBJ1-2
CASSPSLRDGPGKNANYGYTF
TGTGCCAGCAGCCCGAGTTTGCGCGATGGGCCAGGAAAAAATGCTAACTATGGCTACACCTTC
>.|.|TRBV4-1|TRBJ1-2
CASSQEGQGNGYTF
TGCGCCAGCAGCCAAGAGGGGCAGGGGAATGGCTACACCTTC
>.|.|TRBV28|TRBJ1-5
CASSVTTGGYSNQPQHF
TGTGCCAGCAGCGTAACCACGGGGGGGTATAGCAATCAGCCCCAGCATTTT
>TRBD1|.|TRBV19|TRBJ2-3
CASSTRTGGIDTQYF
TGTGCCAGTAGTACTCGGACAGGGGGGATAGATACGCAGTATTTT
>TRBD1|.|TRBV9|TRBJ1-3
CASSVASTGVRNTIYF
TGTGCCAGCAGCGTAGCTTCCACAGGGGTTCGAAACACCATATATTTT
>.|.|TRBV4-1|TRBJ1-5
CASSQEGSGYNQPQHF
TGCGCCAGCAGCCAAGAAGGCTCAGGGTACAATCAGCCCCAGCATTTT
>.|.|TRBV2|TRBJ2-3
CASNQRGTDTQYF
TGTGCCAGCAATCAGCGGGGCACAGATACGCAGTATTTT
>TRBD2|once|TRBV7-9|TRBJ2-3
CASSFSRGITDTQYF
TGTGCCAGCAGCTTTTCGCGGGGGATCACAGATACGCAGTATTTT
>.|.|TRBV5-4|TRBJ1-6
CASSPDTYNSPLHF
TGTGCCAGCAGCCCGGACACCTATAATTCACCCCTCCACTTT
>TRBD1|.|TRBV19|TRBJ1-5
CASTRGLSNQPQHF
TGTGCCAGTACCAGGGGGCTTAGCAATCAGCCCCAGCATTTT
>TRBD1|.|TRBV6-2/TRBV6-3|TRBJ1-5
CASSYGTEFNQPQHF
TGTGCCAGCAGTTACGGGACAGAATTTAATCAGCCCCAGCATTTT
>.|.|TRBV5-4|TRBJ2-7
CASSFGGVGYEQYF
TGTGCCAGCAGCTTTGGCGGGGTTGGCTACGAGCAGTACTTC